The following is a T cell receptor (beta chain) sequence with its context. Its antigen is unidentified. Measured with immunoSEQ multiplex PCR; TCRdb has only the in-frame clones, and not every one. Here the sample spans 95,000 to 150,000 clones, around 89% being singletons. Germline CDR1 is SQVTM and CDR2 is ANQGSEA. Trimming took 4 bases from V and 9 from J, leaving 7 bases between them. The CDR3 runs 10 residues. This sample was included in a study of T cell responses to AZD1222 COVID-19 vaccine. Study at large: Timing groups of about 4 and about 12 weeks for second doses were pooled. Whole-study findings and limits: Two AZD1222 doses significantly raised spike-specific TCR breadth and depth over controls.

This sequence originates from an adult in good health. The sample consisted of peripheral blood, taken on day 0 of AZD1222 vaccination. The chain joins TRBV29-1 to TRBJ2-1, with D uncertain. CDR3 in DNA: TGCAGCGTTGGTCTGGGTGAGCAGTTCTTC. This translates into CSVGLGEQFF.